These 26 T cell receptor beta chains share one sample of origin, sequenced in a study of blood T cell repertoires in COVID-19. The assay was immunoSEQ multiplex PCR, and TCRdb's table has in-frame clones only and misses some. The table lists over 95,000 clones, 81% of them singletons. The sample consisted of peripheral blood. The receptors derive from a man in his fifties with acute or convalescent COVID-19.

This sequence joins TRBV7-3 and TRBJ1-1; D is uncertain. The V end lost 6 bases, the J end lost 1 base, and 12 bases lay between the germline ends. The CDR3 totals 14 residues. Looked up from germline, CDR1 is SGHTA and CDR2 is FQGTGA. Written as DNA, the CDR3 is TGTGCCAGCAGAGTGGGCTCTGCGAACACTGAAGCTTTCTTT. It specifies CASRVGSANTEAFF.

The chain has TRBV28 and TRBJ1-2, with a possible D match to TRBD1 (5 bases). The germline CDR1 and CDR2 sequences are MDHEN and SYDVKM. The CDR3 spans 16 residues. Between the trimmed V and J ends, which lost 3 bases and 0 bases, there was a span of 14 bases. The CDR3 DNA is TGTGCCAGCAGTTTTTTGGGGCAGCTAACTAACTATGGCTACACCTTC. Translated: CASSFLGQLTNYGYTF.

The chain uses TRBV7-2 and TRBJ2-2, with 11 bases lining up with TRBD2. Germline V gene sequence: CDR1 SGHTA, CDR2 FQGNSA. The CDR3 has 15 amino acids. With V trimmed by 1 base and J by 7 bases, 2 bases remained unmatched. The CDR3 sequence: CASSLDLAGGGELFF. The CDR3 DNA is TGTGCCAGCAGCTTAGATCTAGCGGGGGGCGGGGAGCTGTTTTTT.

V usage is TRBV7-2 and J usage is TRBJ1-5, with a possible D match to TRBD1 (5 bases). Germline CDR1 SGHTA, CDR2 FQGNSA. The CDR3 is made up of 15 amino acids. V lost 1 base, J lost 4 bases, and 11 bases lay in between. The CDR3 coding sequence is TGTGCCAGCAGCTTAGAAATGGGGGGTAATCAGCCCCAGCATTTT. It codes for CASSLEMGGNQPQHF.

The chain carries TRBV9 and TRBJ1-1; TRBD1 matches at 7 bases. This CDR3 spans 16 amino acids. The trim removed 4 bases at V and 2 bases at J, leaving 11 bases unmatched. Looked up from germline, CDR1 is SGDLS and CDR2 is YYNGEE. The CDR3 protein is CASSPPDRAYNTEAFF. CDR3 sequence (DNA): TGTGCCAGCAGCCCTCCCGACAGGGCCTATAACACTGAAGCTTTCTTT.

This chain connects TRBV24-1 to TRBJ2-1, with D possibly being TRBD1 (5 bases). V dropped 2 bases and J dropped 1 base, with 14 bases sitting between them. This CDR3 is 17 amino acids long. The V gene's germline CDR1 is KGHDR and CDR2 SFDVKD. CDR3 bases: TGTGCCACCAGTGATTCGTACAGGCCCAAATCCTACAATGAGCAGTTCTTC. Protein: CATSDSYRPKSYNEQFF.

CDR3 in amino acids: CASSYSAGSYNEQFF. The CDR3 DNA follows: TGTGCCAGCAGTTATAGCGCGGGTTCCTACAATGAGCAGTTCTTC. This rearrangement joins TRBV6-5 to TRBJ2-1; a weak D match, TRBD2 (5 bases). Trimming cost V 3 bases and J 1 base, with 10 bases left between them. Germline V gene lookup returns CDR1 MNHEY and CDR2 SVGAGI. CDR3 length equals 15 residues.

The chain employs TRBV5-6 and TRBJ2-1, with 11 bases fitting TRBD2. This CDR3 is built from 16 residues. J was trimmed by 4 bases and V by 2 bases; bases with no gene match: 5. Germline V gene data show CDR1 as SGHDT and CDR2 as YYEEEE. CDR3: CASSLVGTSGYNEQFF. The CDR3 DNA sequence: TGTGCCAGCAGCTTAGTTGGGACTAGCGGTTACAATGAGCAGTTCTTC.

This clone was seen just once. The chain carries TRBV19 and TRBJ1-5; 9 bases agree with TRBD1. Losses at the gene ends were 5 bases for V and 3 bases for J; bases not matched to a gene: 8. Germline CDR1 and CDR2: LNHDA and SQIVND (reference sequence). CDR3 length: 16 residues. CDR3 residues: CASSLSGQGFNQPQHF. The CDR3 DNA sequence: TGTGCCAGTAGTCTATCGGGACAGGGATTCAATCAGCCCCAGCATTTT. The full variable domain, completed using reference TRBV19 and TRBJ1-5, is DGGITQSPKYLFRKEGQNVTLSCEQNLNHDAMYWYRQDPGQGLRLIYYSQIVNDFQKGDIAEGYSVSREKKESFPLTVTSAQKNPTAFYLCASSLSGQGFNQPQHFGDGTRLSIL.

The chain employs TRBV4-2 and TRBJ1-2, with 9 bases matching TRBD1. Germline V CDR1 and CDR2: LGHNA, YNFKEQ. This CDR3 is built from 15 residues. The junction had 7 bases not matched to a gene; V was cut back by 0 bases and J by 8 bases. CDR3 sequence (DNA): TGTGCCAGCAGCCAAGATCGTCGGACAGGGGCCGGCTACACCTTC. It specifies CASSQDRRTGAGYTF.

J is TRBJ2-2 and V is TRBV5-1; 8 bases map to TRBD1. Germline values: CDR1 SGHRS, CDR2 YFSETQ. V trimming: 10 bases; J trimming: 6 bases; junction bases outside the gene matches: 14. The CDR3 sequence is 15 residues long. CDR3 region: CAGGRQGPFPGELFF. In nucleotides, the CDR3 is TGCGCCGGAGGAAGACAGGGGCCGTTCCCCGGGGAGCTGTTTTTT.

J is TRBJ1-6 and V is TRBV28; tentative D call: TRBD1 (5 bases). V shed 5 bases and J shed 7 bases, with 9 bases lying between them. The CDR3 spans 13 residues. CDR1 and CDR2 (germline): MDHEN, SYDVKM. The CDR3 coding sequence is TGTGCCAGCAGTCCTCGGACAAATTCACCCCTCCACTTT. It yields the protein CASSPRTNSPLHF.

The rearrangement uses TRBV28 and TRBJ1-1, with a tentative D call TRBD1 (5 bases). Trimming took 4 bases from V and 1 from J, leaving 10 bases between them. The CDR3 consists of 14 residues. The germline gives CDR1 MDHEN, CDR2 SYDVKM. CDR3 loop: CASSSFQGNTEAFF. Here the CDR3 DNA reads TGTGCCAGCAGTTCTTTCCAGGGGAACACTGAAGCTTTCTTT.

This clone was found once. The chain recombines TRBV3-1 (or the pseudogene TRBV3-2) with TRBJ2-5, with D maybe TRBD1 (5 bases). Trimming left V 4 bases short and J 5 bases short, with 14 bases between. The CDR3 sequence is 14 residues long. In germline, CDR1 is LGHDT, CDR2 YNNKEL (reference sequence). The CDR3 spells CASSPALGRETQYF. CDR3 sequence (DNA): TGTGCCAGCAGCCCCGCGCTGGGGCGGGAGACCCAGTACTTC.

The CDR3 nucleotides are TGTGCCAGCAGCGTAGGGCAGGGGGCATCCACTGAAGCTTTCTTT. Amino acids: CASSVGQGASTEAFF. This chain connects TRBV9 to TRBJ1-1, with 8 bases aligning to TRBD1. The CDR3 extends over 15 amino acids. After removal of 0 bases from V and 4 bases from J, the junction contained 5 bases not matched to a gene. Looked up from germline, CDR1 is SGDLS and CDR2 is YYNGEE. Full variable domain (rest looked up from reference TRBV9 and TRBJ1-1): DSGVTQTPKHLITATGQRVTLRCSPRSGDLSVYWYQQSLDQGLQFLIQYYNGEERAKGNILERFSAQQFPDLHSELNLSSLELGDSALYFCASSVGQGASTEAFFGQGTRLTVV.

This chain links TRBV30 with TRBJ1-3, with D possibly being TRBD1 (5 bases). V shed 2 bases and J shed 0 bases, with 8 bases lying between them. Germline CDR1 GTSNPN, CDR2 SVGIG (reference sequence). This CDR3 region has 14 residues. In DNA, the CDR3 is TGTGCCTGGAGTTGGGGGGGCTCTGGAAACACCATATATTTT. Its protein is CAWSWGGSGNTIYF. The full variable domain, its missing parts supplied by reference TRBV30 and TRBJ1-3, is SQTIHQWPATLVQPVGSPLSLECTVEGTSNPNLYWYRQAAGRGLQLLFYSVGIGQISSEVPQNLSASRPQDRQFILSSKKLLLSDSGFYLCAWSWGGSGNTIYFGEGSWLTVV.

Only a few counts were recorded for this clone. The chain has TRBV9 and TRBJ2-7; D remains ambiguous. Germline CDR1 SGDLS, CDR2 YYNGEE. The CDR3 is 14 amino acids. Trimming shortened V by 0 bases and J by 0 bases, and 7 bases separated the two germline ends. CDR3 DNA sequence: TGTGCCAGCAGCGTAGAGGAGAGCTCCTACGAGCAGTACTTC. This encodes CASSVEESSYEQYF.

This chain uses TRBV9 with TRBJ2-7; 7 bases fit TRBD2. Germline V lookup: CDR1 SGDLS, CDR2 YYNGEE. V was pared by 4 bases and J by 0 bases, with 7 bases of the junction left unmatched. This CDR3 is built from 15 residues. CDR3 bases: TGTGCCAGCAGCCTCGGGAGCGGGGACTCCTACGAGCAGTACTTC. As protein: CASSLGSGDSYEQYF.

The chain employs TRBV19 and TRBJ1-1; 8 bases match TRBD1. This CDR3 contains 13 residues. Germline CDR1 and CDR2: LNHDA and SQIVND (reference sequence). V dropped 10 bases and J dropped 3; count of bases not matched to a gene: 7. CDR3 sequence (DNA): TGTGCCACCCCGACAGGGGTTTACACTGAAGCTTTCTTT. Residues: CATPTGVYTEAFF.

This chain connects TRBV6-6 to TRBJ1-1, with TRBD1 as a possible D gene (5 bases). Trimming took off 6 bases at V and 1 base at J, with 15 bases between the two ends. The V gene's germline CDR1 is MNHNY and CDR2 SVGAGI (reference sequence). CDR3 size: 15 residues. DNA of the CDR3: TGTGCCAGCAGCCCCCGGGGGGTAAAGAACACTGAAGCTTTCTTT. Translation gives CASSPRGVKNTEAFF.

The chain uses TRBV21-1 and TRBJ2-7; the DNA was not compared with TRBD1, the D call given in the table. TRBV21-1 is annotated as a pseudogene. There are 13 residues in the CDR3. CDR3 coding DNA: TGTGCCAGCCGGTACAGGGGTGACTACGAGCAGTACGTC. It codes for CASRYRGDYEQYV.

This chain links TRBV28 with TRBJ1-5; D is ambiguous. Germline V gene data show CDR1 as MDHEN and CDR2 as SYDVKM. V was cut by 6 bases and J by 1 base, with 13 bases left in between. The CDR3 has 15 residues. CDR3 DNA sequence: TGTGCCAGCAGGGCCGCCCTGTTAAGCAATCAGCCCCAGCATTTT. Its translation is CASRAALLSNQPQHF.

This chain uses TRBV10-3 with TRBJ1-1, with D unresolved. Germline V lookup: CDR1 ENHRY, CDR2 SYGVKD. The CDR3 covers 13 residues. V dropped 5 bases and J dropped 0 bases, with 7 bases sitting between them. CDR3 amino acids: CAISYKMNTEAFF. The CDR3 nucleotides are TGTGCCATCAGTTACAAGATGAACACTGAAGCTTTCTTT.

This clone was recorded a few times. The chain couples TRBV29-1 to TRBJ1-4; D unresolved. Trimming stripped 4 bases from V and 7 bases from J, with 22 bases between. The CDR3 has 16 amino acids. In germline, CDR1 is SQVTM, CDR2 ANQGSEA. As DNA, the CDR3 is TGCAGCGTTGGTAGCGGGGTCGGAAGTATGTTTGAAAAACTGTTTTTT. It yields the protein CSVGSGVGSMFEKLFF.

The rearrangement links TRBV4-1 to TRBJ2-5; 8 bases are shared with TRBD1. In germline, CDR1 is MGHRA, CDR2 YSYEKL. J lost 7 bases, V lost 4 bases, and 8 bases had no gene match. This CDR3 comprises 14 residues. This chain's CDR3 is CASSLGQGITTQYF. CDR3 coding DNA: TGCGCCAGCAGCCTCGGACAGGGAATTACGACCCAGTACTTC.

This sequence joins TRBV3-1 (or the pseudogene TRBV3-2) and TRBJ1-6; 9 bases are a match to TRBD1. CDR3 length equals 14 residues. Germline CDR1 and CDR2: LGHDT and YNNKEL (reference sequence). The ends lost 2 bases at V and 13 bases at J; junction bases unmatched: 6. As DNA, the CDR3 is TGTGCCAGCAGCCAAAAAGGGACAGGGAAGCCCCTCCACTTT. Protein sequence: CASSQKGTGKPLHF.